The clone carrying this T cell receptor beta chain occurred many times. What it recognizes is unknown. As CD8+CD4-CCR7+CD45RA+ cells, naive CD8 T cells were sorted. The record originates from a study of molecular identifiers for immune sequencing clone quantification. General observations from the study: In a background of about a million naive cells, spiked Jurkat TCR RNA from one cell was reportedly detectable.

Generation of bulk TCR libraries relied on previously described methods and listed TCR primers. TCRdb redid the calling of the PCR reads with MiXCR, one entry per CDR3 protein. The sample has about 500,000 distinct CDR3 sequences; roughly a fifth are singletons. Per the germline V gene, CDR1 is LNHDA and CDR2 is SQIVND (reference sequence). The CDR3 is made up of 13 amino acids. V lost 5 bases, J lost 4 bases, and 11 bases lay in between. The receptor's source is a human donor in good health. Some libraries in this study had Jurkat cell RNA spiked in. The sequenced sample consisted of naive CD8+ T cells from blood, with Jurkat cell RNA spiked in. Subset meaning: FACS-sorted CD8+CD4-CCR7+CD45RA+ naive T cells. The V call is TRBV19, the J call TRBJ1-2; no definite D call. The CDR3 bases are TGTGCCAGTAGTTTCTCTATAAGCTATGGCTACACCTTC. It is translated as CASSFSISYGYTF.